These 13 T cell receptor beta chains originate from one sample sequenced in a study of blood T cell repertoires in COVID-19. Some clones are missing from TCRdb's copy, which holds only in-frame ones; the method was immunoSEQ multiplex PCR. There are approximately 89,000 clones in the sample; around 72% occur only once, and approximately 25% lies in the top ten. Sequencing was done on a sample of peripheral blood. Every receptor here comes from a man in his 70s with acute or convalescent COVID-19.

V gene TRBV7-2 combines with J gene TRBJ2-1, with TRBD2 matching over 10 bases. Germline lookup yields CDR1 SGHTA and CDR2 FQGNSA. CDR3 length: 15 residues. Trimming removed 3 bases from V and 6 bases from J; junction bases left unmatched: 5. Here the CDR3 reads CASSFLAGVVNEQFF. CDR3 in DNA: TGTGCCAGCAGCTTTCTAGCGGGAGTAGTCAATGAGCAGTTCTTC.

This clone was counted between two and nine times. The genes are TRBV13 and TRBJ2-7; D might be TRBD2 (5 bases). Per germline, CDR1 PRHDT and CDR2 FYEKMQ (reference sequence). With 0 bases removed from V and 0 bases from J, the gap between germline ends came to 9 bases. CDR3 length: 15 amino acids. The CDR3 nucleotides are TGTGCCAGCAGCTTAGGGGAGGCCCTCTCCTACGAGCAGTACTTC. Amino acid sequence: CASSLGEALSYEQYF.

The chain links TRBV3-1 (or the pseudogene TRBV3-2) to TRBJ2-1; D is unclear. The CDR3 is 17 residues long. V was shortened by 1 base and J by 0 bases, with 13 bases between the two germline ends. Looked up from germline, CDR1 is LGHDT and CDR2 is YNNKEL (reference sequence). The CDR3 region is CASSQVRARSSYNEQFF. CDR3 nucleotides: TGTGCCAGCAGCCAAGTTCGAGCGAGAAGCTCCTACAATGAGCAGTTCTTC.

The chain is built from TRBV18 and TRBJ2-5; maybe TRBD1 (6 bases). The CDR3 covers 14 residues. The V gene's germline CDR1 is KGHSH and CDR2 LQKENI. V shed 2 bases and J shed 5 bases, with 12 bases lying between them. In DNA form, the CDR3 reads TGTGCCAGCTCACCAAATGGGGGCGAGGAGACCCAGTACTTC. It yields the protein CASSPNGGEETQYF.

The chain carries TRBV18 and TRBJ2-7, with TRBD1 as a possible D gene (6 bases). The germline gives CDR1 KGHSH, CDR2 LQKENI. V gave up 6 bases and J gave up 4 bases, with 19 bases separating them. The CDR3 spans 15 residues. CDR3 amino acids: CASSPSRDTTYEQYF. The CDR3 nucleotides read TGTGCCAGCTCCCCGAGCAGGGACACTACTTACGAGCAGTACTTC.

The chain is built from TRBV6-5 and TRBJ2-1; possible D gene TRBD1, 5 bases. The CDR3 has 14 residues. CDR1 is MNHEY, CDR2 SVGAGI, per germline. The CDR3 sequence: CATQGWGSYNEQFF. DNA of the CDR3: TGTGCTACTCAGGGTTGGGGCTCCTACAATGAGCAGTTCTTC.

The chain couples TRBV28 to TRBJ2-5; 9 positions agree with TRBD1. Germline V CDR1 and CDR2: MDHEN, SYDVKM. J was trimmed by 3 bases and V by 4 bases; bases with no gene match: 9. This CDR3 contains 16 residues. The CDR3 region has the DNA TGTGCCAGCAGTTCAGCCGGGACAGGGAACAAAGAGACCCAGTACTTC. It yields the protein CASSSAGTGNKETQYF.

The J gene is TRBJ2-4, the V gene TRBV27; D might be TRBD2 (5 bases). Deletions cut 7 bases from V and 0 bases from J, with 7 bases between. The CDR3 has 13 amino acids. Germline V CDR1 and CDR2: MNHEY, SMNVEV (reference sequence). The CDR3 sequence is CASKAVAKNIQYF. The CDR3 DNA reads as TGTGCCAGCAAAGCGGTAGCCAAAAACATTCAGTACTTC.

This CDR3 is CASSEITSNNEQFF. The CDR3 DNA follows: TGTGCCAGCAGTGAAATCACTAGTAACAATGAGCAGTTCTTC. The rearrangement uses TRBV6-1 and TRBJ2-1, with TRBD2 as a possible D gene (5 bases). Germline CDR1 is MNHNS and CDR2 is SASEGT. The CDR3 totals 14 residues. V lost 2 bases, J lost 5 bases, and 10 bases lay in between.

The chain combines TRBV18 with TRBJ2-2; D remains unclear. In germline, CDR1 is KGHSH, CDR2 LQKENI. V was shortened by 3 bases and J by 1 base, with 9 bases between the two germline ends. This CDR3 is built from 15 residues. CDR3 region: CASSPGWVNTGELFF. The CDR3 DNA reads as TGTGCCAGCTCACCCGGGTGGGTGAACACCGGGGAGCTGTTTTTT.

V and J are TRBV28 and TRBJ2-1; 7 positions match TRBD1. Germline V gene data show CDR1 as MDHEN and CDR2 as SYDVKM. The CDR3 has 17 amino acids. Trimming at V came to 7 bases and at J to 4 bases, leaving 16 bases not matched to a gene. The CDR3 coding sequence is TGTGCCAGCATCACAATACAGGGGACGAACTCGTACAATGAGCAGTTCTTC. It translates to CASITIQGTNSYNEQFF.

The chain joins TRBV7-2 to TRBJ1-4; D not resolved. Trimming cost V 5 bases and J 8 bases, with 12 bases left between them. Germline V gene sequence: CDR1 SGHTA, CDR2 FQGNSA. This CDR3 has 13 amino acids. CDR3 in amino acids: CASSPSTGEKLFF. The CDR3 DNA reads TGTGCCAGCAGCCCCTCGACGGGGGAAAAACTGTTTTTT.

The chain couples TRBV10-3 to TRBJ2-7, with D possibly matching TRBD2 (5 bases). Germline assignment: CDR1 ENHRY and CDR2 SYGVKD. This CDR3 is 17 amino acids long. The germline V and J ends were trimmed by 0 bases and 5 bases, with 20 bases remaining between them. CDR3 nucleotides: TGTGCCATCAGTGAGTCGATTCGGGGAAGGGAACATAACGAGCAGTACTTC. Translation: CAISESIRGREHNEQYF.